This T cell receptor beta chain was profiled in a study of cytomegalovirus exposure and HLA in healthy donors. Background on the study: Genetic ancestry analysis placed under 90% of the roughly 400 donors that were genotyped in the Caucasian-associated cluster. Findings of the study overall: In a later analysis, TCR beta V- and J-gene trimming was associated with a missense DCLRE1C variant. The authors judged a highly shared variant cluster likely a sequencing artifact.

PCR involved 60 Vbeta and 13 Jbeta primers. Generated by immunoSEQ multiplex PCR, the TCRdb table keeps only in-frame clones and is missing some. The table has over 150,000 clones, approximately 84% seen once. About this clone itself: The antigen remains undetermined.

V was shortened by 6 bases and J by 3 bases, with 19 bases between the two germline ends. CDR3 length equals 16 residues. The germline V gene has CDR1 MNHEY and CDR2 SMNVEV (reference sequence). This chain joins TRBV27 and TRBJ2-3, with D maybe TRBD1 (7 bases). The sequence derives from a man between 18 and 29 years old in good health and CMV-seronegative. The sample was PBMCs. CDR3 protein: CASRAVEGAWTDTQYF. The CDR3 bases are TGTGCCAGCAGGGCGGTGGAGGGGGCTTGGACAGATACGCAGTATTTT.